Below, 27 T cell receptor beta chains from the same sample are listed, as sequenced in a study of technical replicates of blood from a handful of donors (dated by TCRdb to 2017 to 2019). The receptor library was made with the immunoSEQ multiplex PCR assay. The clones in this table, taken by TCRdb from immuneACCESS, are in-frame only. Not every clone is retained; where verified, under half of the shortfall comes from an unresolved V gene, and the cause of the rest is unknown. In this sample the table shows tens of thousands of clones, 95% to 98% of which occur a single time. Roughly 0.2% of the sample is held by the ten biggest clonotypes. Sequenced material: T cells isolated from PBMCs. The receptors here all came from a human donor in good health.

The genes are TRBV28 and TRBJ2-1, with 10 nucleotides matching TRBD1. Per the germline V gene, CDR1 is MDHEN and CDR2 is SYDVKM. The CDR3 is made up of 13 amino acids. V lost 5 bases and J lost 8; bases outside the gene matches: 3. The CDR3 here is CASSPGTGDEQFF. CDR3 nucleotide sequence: TGTGCCAGCAGTCCAGGGACAGGGGATGAGCAGTTCTTC.

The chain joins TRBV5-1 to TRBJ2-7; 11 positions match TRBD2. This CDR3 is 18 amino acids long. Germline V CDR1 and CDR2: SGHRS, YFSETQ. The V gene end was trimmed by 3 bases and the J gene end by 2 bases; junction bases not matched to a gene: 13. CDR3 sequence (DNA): TGCGCCAGCAGCTCAACCGGGGTAGCGGGAGGGTCCCCCTACGAGCAGTACTTC. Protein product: CASSSTGVAGGSPYEQYF.

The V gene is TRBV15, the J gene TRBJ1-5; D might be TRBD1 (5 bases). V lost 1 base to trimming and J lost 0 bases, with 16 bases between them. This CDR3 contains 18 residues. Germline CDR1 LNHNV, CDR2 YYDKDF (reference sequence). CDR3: CATSRVPATEYSNQPQHF. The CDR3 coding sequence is TGTGCCACCAGCAGAGTCCCTGCGACAGAATATAGCAATCAGCCCCAGCATTTT. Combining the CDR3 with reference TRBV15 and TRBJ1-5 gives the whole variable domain DAMVIQNPRYQVTQFGKPVTLSCSQTLNHNVMYWYQQKSSQAPKLLFHYYDKDFNNEADTPDNFQSRRPNTSFCFLDIRSPGLGDTAMYLCATSRVPATEYSNQPQHFGDGTRLSIL.

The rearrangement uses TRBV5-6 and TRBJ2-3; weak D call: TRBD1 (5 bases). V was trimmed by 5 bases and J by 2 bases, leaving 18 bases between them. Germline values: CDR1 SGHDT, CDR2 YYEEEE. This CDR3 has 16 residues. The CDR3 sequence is CASRLNRWRDTDTQYF. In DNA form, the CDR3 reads TGTGCCAGCAGATTAAACAGGTGGCGTGACACAGATACGCAGTATTTT.

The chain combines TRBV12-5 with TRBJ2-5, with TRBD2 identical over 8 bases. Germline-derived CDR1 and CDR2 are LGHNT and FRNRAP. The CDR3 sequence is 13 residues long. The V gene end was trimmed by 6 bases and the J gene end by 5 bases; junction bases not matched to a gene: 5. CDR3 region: CASGPSGSETQYF. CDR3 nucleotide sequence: TGTGCTAGTGGCCCCAGCGGGAGTGAGACCCAGTACTTC.

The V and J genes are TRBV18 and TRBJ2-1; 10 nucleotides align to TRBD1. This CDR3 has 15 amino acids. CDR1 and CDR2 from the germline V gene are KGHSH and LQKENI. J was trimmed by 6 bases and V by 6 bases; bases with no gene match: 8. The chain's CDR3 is CASSPGTGALNEQFF. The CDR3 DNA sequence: TGTGCCAGCTCCCCAGGGACAGGGGCCCTCAATGAGCAGTTCTTC.

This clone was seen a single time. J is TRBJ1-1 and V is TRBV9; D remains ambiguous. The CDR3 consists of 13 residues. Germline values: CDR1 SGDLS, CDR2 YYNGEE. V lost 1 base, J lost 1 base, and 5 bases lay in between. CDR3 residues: CASSVSGNTEAFF. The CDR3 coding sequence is TGTGCCAGCAGCGTATCAGGGAACACTGAAGCTTTCTTT.

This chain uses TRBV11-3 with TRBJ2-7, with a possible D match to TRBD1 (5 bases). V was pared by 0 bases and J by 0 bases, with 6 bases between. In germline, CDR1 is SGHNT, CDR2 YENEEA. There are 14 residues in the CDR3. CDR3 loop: CASSLEGDSYEQYF. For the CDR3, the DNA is TGTGCCAGCAGCTTAGAAGGGGACTCCTACGAGCAGTACTTC. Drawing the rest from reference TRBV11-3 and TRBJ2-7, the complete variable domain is EAGVVQSPRYKIIEKKQPVAFWCNPISGHNTLYWYLQNLGQGPELLIRYENEEAVDDSQLPKDRFSAERLKGVDSTLKIQPAELGDSAVYLCASSLEGDSYEQYFGPGTRLTVT.

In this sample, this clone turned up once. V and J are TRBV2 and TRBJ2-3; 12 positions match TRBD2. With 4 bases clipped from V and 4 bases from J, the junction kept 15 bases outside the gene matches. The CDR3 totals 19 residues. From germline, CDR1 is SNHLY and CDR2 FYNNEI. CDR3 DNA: TGTGCCAGCAGTGGGAGGTCCCTTAGACTAGCGGGAGATGCAGATACGCAGTATTTT. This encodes CASSGRSLRLAGDADTQYF.

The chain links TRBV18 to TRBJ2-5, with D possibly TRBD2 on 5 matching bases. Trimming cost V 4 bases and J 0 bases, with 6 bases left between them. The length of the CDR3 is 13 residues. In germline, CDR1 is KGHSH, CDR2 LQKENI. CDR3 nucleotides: TGTGCCAGCTCACTGGACTACCAAGAGACCCAGTACTTC. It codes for CASSLDYQETQYF.

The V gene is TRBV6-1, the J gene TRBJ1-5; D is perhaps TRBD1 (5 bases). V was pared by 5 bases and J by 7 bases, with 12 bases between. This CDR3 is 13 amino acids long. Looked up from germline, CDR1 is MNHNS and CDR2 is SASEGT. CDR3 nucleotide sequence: TGTGCCAGCAGTCCGGGGGGACGACAGCCCCAGCATTTT. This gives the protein CASSPGGRQPQHF.

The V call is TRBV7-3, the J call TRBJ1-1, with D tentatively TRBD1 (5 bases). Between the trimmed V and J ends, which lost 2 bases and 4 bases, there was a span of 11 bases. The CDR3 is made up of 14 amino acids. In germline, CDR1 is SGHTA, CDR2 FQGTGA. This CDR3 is CASSLSGGFTEAFF. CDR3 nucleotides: TGTGCCAGCAGCTTATCGGGGGGATTCACTGAAGCTTTCTTT.

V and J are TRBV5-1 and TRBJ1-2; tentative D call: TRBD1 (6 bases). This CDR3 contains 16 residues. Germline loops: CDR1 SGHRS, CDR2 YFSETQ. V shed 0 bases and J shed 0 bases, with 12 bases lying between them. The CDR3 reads CASSLDRATANYGYTF. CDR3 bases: TGCGCCAGCAGCTTGGACAGGGCGACAGCTAACTATGGCTACACCTTC.

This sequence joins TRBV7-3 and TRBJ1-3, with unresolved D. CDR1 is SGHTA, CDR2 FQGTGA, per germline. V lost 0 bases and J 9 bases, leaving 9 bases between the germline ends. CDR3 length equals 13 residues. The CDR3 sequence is CASSLTPGGTIYF. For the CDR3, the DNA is TGTGCCAGCAGCTTAACGCCAGGAGGCACCATATATTTT.

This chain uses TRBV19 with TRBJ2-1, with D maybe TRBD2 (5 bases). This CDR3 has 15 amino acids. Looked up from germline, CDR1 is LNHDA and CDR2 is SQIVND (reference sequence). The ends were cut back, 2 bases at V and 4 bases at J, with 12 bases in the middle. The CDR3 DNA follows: TGTGCCAGTAGTATACCCGGGATGGGGTACAATGAGCAGTTCTTC. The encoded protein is CASSIPGMGYNEQFF.

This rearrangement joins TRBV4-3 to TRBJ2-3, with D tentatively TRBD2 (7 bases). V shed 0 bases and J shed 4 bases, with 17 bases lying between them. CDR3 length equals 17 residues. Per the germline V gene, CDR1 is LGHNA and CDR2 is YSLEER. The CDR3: CASSQDKGGGLADTQYF. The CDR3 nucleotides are TGCGCCAGCAGCCAAGATAAGGGAGGGGGGTTGGCAGATACGCAGTATTTT.

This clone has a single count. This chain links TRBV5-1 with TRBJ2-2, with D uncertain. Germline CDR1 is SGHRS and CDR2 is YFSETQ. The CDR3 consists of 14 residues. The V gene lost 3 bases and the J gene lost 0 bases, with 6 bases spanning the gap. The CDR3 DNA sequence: TGCGCCAGCAGCTCAGATTCGAACACCGGGGAGCTGTTTTTT. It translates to CASSSDSNTGELFF. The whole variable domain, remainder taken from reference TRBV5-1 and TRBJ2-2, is KAGVTQTPRYLIKTRGQQVTLSCSPISGHRSVSWYQQTPGQGLQFLFEYFSETQRNKGNFPGRFSGRQFSNSRSEMNVSTLELGDSALYLCASSSDSNTGELFFGEGSRLTVL.

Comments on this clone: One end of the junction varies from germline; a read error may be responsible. The CDR3 protein is CASSRKGLAPGNTGELFF. The CDR3 nucleotides are TGTGCTAGCAGCCGTAAGGGACTAGCGCCGGGGAACACCGGGGAGCTGTTTTTT. The V call is TRBV7-7, the J call TRBJ2-2, with TRBD2 matching over 10 bases. CDR3 length: 18 residues. Germline lookup yields CDR1 SSHAT and CDR2 FNYEAQ (reference sequence).

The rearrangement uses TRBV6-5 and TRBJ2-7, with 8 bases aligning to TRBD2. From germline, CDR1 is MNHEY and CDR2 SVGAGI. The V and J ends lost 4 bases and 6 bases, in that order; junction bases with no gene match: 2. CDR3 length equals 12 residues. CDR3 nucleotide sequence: TGTGCCAGCAGTTTCGGGGGGGGCGAGCAGTACTTC. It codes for CASSFGGGEQYF.

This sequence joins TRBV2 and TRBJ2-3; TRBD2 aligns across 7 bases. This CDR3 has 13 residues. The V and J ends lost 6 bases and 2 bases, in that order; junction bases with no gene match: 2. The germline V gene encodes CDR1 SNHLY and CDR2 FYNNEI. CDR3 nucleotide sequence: TGTGCCAGCAGGCTAGCGGCCACAGATACGCAGTATTTT. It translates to CASRLAATDTQYF.

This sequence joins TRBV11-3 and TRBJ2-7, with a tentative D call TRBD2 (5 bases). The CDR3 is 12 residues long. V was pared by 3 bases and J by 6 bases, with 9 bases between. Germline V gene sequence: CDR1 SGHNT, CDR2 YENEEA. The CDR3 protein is CASSFGIGEQYF. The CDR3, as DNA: TGTGCCAGCAGCTTCGGGATCGGCGAGCAGTACTTC.

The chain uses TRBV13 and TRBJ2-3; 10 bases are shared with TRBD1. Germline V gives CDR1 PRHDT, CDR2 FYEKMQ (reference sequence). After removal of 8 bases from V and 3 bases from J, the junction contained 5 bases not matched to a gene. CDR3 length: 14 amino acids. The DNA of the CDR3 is TGTGCCAGCGGGCTGGACAGGGGGACAGATACGCAGTATTTT. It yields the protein CASGLDRGTDTQYF.

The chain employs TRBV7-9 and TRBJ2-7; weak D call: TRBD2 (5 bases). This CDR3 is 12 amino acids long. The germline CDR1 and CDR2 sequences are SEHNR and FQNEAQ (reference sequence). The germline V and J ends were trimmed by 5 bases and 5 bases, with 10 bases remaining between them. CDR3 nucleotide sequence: TGTGCCAGCAGCCTGGTCGGGGACGAGCAGTACTTC. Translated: CASSLVGDEQYF.

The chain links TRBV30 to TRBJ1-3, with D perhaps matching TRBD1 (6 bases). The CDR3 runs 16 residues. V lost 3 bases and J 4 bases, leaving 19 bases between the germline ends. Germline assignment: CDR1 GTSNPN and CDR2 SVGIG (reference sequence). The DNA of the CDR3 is TGTGCCTGGAGGGCCGCGGGGGGGGCTCAGGGAAACACCATATATTTT. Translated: CAWRAAGGAQGNTIYF.

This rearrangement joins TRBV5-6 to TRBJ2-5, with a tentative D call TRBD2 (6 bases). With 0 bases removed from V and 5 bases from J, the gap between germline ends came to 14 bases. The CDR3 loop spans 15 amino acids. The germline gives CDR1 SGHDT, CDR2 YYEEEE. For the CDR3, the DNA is TGTGCCAGCAGCTTGGCCTTCTGGGACTCGGAGACCCAGTACTTC. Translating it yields CASSLAFWDSETQYF.

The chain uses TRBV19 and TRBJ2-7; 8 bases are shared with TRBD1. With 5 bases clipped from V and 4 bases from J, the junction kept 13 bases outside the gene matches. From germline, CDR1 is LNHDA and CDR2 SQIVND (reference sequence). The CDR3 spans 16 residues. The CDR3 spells CASSPGQGDIPYEQYF. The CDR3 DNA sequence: TGTGCCAGTAGTCCAGGACAGGGCGATATACCTTACGAGCAGTACTTC.

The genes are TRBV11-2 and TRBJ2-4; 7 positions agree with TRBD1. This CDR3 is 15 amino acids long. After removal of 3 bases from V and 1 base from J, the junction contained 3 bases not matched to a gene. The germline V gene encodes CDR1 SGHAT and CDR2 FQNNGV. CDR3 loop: CASSFQGVAKNIQYF. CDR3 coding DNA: TGTGCCAGCAGCTTTCAGGGGGTCGCCAAAAACATTCAGTACTTC.